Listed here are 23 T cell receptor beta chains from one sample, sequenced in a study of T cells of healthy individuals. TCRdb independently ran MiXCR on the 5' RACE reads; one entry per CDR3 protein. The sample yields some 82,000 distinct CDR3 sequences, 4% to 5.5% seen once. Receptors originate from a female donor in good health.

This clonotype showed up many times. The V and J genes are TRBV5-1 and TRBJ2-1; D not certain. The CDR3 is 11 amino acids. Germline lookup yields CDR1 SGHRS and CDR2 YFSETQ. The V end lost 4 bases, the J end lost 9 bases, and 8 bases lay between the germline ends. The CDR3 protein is CASSGNGEQFF. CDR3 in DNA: TGCGCCAGCAGCGGAAACGGTGAGCAGTTCTTC.

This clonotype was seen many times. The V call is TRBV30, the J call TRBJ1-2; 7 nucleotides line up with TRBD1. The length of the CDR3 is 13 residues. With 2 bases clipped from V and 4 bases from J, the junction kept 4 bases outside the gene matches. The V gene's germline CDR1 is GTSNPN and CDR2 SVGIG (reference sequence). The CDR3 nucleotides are TGTGCCTGGAGTCCGCAGGGGGTCTATGGCTACACCTTC. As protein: CAWSPQGVYGYTF. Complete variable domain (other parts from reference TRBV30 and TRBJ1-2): SQTIHQWPATLVQPVGSPLSLECTVEGTSNPNLYWYRQAAGRGLQLLFYSVGIGQISSEVPQNLSASRPQDRQFILSSKKLLLSDSGFYLCAWSPQGVYGYTFGSGTRLTVV.

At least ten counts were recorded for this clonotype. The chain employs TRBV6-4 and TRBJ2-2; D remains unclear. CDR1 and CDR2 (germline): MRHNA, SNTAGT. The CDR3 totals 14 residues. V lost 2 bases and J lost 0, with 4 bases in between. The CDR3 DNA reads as TGTGCCAGCAGTGACCTGGCGAACACCGGGGAGCTGTTTTTT. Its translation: CASSDLANTGELFF.

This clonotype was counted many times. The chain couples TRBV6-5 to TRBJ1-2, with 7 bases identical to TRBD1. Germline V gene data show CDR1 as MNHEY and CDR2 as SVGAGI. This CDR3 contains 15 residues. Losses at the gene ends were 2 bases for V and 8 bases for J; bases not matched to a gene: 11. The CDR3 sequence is CASSYNQGGYGGYTF. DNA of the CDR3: TGTGCCAGCAGTTACAATCAGGGGGGCTATGGCGGCTACACCTTC.

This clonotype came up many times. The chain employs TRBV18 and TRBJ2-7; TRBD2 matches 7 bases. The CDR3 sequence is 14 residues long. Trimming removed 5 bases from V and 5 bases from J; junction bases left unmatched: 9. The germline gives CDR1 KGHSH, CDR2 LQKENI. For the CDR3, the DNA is TGTGCCAGCTCATGGTCTAGCGGTTGGGACGAGCAGTACTTC. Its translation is CASSWSSGWDEQYF.

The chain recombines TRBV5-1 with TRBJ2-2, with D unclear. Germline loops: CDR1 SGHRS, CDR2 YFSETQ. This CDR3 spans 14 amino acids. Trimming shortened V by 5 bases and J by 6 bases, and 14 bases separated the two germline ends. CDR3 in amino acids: CASSSNLGPGELFF. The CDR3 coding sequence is TGCGCCAGCAGTTCCAACTTAGGTCCCGGGGAGCTGTTTTTT.

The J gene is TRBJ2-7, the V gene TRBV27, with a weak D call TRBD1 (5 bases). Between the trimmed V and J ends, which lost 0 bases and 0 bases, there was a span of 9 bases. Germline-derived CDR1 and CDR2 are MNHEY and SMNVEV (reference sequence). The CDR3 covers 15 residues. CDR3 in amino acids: CASSLSGVTSYEQYF. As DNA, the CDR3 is TGTGCCAGCAGTTTATCAGGGGTGACCTCCTACGAGCAGTACTTC.

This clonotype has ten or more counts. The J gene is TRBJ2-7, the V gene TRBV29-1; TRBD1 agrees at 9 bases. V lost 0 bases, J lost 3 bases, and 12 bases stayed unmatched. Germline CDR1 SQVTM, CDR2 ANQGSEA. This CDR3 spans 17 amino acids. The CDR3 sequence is CSVEDFGHGTGYYEQYF. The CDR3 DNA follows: TGCAGCGTTGAAGACTTTGGTCATGGGACAGGGTACTACGAGCAGTACTTC.

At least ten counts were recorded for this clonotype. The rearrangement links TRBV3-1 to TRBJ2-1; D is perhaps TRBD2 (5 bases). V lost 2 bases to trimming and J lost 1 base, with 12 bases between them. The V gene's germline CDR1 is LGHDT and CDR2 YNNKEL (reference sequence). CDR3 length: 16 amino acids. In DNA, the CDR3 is TGTGCCAGCAGCCAAAGAGGGATCCGTTCCTACAATGAGCAGTTCTTC. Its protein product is CASSQRGIRSYNEQFF.

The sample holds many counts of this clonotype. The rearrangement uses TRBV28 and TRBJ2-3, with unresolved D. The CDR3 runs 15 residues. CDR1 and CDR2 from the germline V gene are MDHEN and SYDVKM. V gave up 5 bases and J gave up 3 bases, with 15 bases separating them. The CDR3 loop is CASSLKVPTTDTQYF. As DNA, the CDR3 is TGTGCCAGCAGTCTAAAGGTGCCTACTACAGATACGCAGTATTTT.

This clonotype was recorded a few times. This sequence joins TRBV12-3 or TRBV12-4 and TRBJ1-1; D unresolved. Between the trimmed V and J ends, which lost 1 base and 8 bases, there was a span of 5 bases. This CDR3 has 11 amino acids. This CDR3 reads CASSLGIEAFF. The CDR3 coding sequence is TGTGCCAGCAGTTTAGGGATAGAAGCTTTCTTT.

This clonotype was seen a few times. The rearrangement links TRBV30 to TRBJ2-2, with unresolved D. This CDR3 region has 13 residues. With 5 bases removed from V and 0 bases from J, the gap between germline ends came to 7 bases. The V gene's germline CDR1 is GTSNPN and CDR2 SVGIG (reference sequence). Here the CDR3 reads CAWDNANTGELFF. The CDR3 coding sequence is TGTGCCTGGGACAACGCGAACACCGGGGAGCTGTTTTTT.

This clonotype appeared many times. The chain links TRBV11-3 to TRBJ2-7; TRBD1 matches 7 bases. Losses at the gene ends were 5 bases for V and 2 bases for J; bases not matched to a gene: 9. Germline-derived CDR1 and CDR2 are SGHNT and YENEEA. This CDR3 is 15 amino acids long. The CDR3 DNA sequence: TGTGCCAGCAGCGTAACAGGGGCCAAGACCTACGAGCAGTACTTC. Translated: CASSVTGAKTYEQYF.

The CDR3 sequence is CASSRGLAGGHGSYNEQFF. For the CDR3, the DNA is TGTGCCAGCAGTAGGGGACTAGCGGGAGGGCATGGCTCCTACAATGAGCAGTTCTTC. The chain combines TRBV6-2 or TRBV6-3 with TRBJ2-1; 16 nucleotides match TRBD2. Germline lookup yields CDR1 MNHEY and CDR2 SVGEGT. This CDR3 is built from 19 residues. J lost 0 bases, V lost 5 bases, and 7 bases had no gene match.

The CDR3 region is CASSLGPTGQFF. CDR3 in DNA: TGTGCCAGCAGCTTAGGTCCCACCGGGCAGTTCTTC. The gene calls are TRBV7-2 and TRBJ2-1, with D hard to call. This CDR3 spans 12 amino acids. Germline V gene lookup returns CDR1 SGHTA and CDR2 FQGNSA. V was trimmed by 1 base and J by 12 bases, leaving 10 bases between them.

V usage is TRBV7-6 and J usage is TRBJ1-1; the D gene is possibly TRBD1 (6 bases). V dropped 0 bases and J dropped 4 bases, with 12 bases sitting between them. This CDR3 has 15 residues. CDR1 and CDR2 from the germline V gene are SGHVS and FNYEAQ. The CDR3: CASSLAGGGVTEAFF. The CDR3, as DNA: TGTGCCAGCAGCTTAGCAGGAGGGGGAGTCACTGAAGCTTTCTTT.

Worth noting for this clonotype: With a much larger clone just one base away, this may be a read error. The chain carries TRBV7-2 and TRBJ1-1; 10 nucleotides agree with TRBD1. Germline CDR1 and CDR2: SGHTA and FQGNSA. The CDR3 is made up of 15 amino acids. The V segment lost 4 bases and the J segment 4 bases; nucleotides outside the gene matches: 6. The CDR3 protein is CASSSARTGGTEAFF. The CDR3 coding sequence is TGTGCCAGCAGCTCCGCCAGGACAGGGGGCACTGAAGCTTTCTTT.

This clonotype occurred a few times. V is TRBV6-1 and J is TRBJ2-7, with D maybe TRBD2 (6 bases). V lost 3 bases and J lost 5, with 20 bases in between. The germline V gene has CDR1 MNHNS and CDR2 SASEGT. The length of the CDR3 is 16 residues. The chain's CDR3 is CASSDLPSGVSNEQYF. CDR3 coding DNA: TGTGCCAGCAGTGACCTTCCTTCGGGGGTATCCAACGAGCAGTACTTC.

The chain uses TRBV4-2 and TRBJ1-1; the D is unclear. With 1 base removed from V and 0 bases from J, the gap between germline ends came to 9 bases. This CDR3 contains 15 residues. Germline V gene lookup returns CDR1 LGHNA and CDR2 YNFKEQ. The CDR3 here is CASSQVMGVNTEAFF. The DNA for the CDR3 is TGTGCCAGCAGCCAAGTAATGGGAGTGAACACTGAAGCTTTCTTT.

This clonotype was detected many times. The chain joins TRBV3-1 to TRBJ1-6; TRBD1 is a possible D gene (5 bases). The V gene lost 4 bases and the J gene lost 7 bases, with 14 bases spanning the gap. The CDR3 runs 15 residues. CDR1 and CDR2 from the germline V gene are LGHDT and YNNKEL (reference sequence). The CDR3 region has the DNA TGTGCCAGCAGCCGGGGCCGCTTGGAAAATTCACCCCTCCACTTT. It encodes CASSRGRLENSPLHF.

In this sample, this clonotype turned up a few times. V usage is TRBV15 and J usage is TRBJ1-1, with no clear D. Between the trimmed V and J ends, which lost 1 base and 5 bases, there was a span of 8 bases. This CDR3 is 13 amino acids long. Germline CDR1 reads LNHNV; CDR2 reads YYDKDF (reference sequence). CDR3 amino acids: CATSRARGTEAFF. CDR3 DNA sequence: TGTGCCACCAGCAGAGCCCGAGGGACTGAAGCTTTCTTT.

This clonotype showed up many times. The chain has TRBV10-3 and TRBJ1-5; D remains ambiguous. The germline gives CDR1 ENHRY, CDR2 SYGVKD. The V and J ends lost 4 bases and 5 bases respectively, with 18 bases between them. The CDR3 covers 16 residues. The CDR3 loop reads CAISAHNNSPDQPQHF. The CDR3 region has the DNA TGTGCCATCAGTGCGCACAACAATTCTCCCGATCAGCCCCAGCATTTT.

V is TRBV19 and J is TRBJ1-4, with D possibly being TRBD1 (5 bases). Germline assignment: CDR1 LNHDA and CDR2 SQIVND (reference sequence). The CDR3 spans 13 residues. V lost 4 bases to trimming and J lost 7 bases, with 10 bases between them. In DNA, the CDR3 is TGTGCCAGTAGTACCCAGGGAGGTGAAAAACTGTTTTTT. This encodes CASSTQGGEKLFF. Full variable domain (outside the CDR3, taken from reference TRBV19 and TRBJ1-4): DGGITQSPKYLFRKEGQNVTLSCEQNLNHDAMYWYRQDPGQGLRLIYYSQIVNDFQKGDIAEGYSVSREKKESFPLTVTSAQKNPTAFYLCASSTQGGEKLFFGSGTQLSVL.